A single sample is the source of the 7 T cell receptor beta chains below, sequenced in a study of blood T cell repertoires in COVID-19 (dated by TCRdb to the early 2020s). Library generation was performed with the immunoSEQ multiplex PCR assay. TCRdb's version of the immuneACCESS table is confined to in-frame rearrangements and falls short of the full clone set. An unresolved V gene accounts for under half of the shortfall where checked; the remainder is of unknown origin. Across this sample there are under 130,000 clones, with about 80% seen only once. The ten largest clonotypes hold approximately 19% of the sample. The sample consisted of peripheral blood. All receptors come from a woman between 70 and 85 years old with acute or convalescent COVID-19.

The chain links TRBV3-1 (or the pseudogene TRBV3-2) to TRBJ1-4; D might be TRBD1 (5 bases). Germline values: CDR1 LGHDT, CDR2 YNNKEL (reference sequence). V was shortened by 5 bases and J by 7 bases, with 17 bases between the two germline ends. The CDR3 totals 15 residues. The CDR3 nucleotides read TGTGCCAGCAGCGCCGGGGGGAGCCGGGGTGAAAAACTGTTTTTT. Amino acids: CASSAGGSRGEKLFF.

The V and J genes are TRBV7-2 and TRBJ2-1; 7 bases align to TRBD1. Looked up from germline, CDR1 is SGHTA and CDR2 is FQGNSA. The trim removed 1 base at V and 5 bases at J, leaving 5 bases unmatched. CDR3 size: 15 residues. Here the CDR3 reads CASSLDRGENNEQFF. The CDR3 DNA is TGTGCCAGCAGCTTAGACAGGGGAGAAAACAATGAGCAGTTCTTC.

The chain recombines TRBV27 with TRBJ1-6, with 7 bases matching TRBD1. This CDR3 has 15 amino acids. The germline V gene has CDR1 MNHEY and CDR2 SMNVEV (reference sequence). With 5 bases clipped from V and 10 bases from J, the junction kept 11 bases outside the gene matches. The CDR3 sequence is CASSRGDSLSSPLHF. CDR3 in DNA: TGTGCCAGCAGTCGAGGGGACAGCTTGAGCTCACCCCTCCACTTT.

CDR3 DNA sequence: TGCAGCGCCCACGACAGGGCGAACACTGAAGCTTTCTTT. Protein product: CSAHDRANTEAFF. This chain connects TRBV29-1 to TRBJ1-1; TRBD1 agrees at 7 bases. The CDR3 runs 13 residues. Germline assignment: CDR1 SQVTM and CDR2 ANQGSEA. Trimming cost V 7 bases and J 1 base; bases outside gene matches: 6.

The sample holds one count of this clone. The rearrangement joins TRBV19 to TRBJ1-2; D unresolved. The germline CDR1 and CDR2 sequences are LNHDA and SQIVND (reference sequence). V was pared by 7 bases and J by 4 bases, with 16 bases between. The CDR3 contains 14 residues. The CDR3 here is CASNPGIRSYGYTF. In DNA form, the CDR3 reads TGTGCCAGTAATCCCGGGATTCGTTCCTATGGCTACACCTTC.

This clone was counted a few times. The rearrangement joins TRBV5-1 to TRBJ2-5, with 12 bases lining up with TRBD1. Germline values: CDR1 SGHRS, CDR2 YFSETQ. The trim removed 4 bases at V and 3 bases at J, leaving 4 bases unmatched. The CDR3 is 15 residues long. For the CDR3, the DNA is TGCGCCAGCAGCCCTGGGACAGGGGGCAAAGAGACCCAGTACTTC. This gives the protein CASSPGTGGKETQYF.

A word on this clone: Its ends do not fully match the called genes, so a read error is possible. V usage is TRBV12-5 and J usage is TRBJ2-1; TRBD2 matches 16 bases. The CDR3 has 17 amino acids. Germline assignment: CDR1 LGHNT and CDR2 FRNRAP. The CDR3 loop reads CASGFGTSGGAVWEQFF. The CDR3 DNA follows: TGCGCTAGTGGTTTTGGGACTAGCGGGGGGGCCGTATGGGAGCAGTTCTTC.